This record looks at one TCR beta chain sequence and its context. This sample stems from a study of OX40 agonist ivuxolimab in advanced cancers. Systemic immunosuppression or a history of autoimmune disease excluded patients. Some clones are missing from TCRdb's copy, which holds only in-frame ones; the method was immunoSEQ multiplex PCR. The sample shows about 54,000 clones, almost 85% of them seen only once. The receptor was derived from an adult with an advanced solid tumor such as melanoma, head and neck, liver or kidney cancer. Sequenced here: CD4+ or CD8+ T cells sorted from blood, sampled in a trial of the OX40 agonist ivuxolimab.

The CDR3 bases are TGTGCCAGCAGCCAAGTTGCACCGGCGAACATTCAGTACTTC. This codes for CASSQVAPANIQYF. The chain carries TRBV14 and TRBJ2-4; D gene unclear. The CDR3 is 14 residues long. V lost 1 base and J 7 bases, leaving 11 bases between the germline ends. Germline assignment: CDR1 SGHDN and CDR2 FVKESK.